This T cell receptor (beta chain) was recovered during a study of blood T cell repertoires in COVID-19. Study details: COVID-19 samples, acute and convalescent, were from the United States, Italy and Spain. T cells, B-cell-depleted T cells, or PBMCs provided the cDNA or gDNA that served as material.

Authors' data handling: From reference gene primer amplification, estimates of nucleated cell counts were derived. Some clones are missing from TCRdb's copy, which holds only in-frame ones; the method was immunoSEQ multiplex PCR. V and J calls and clone size are given by that table; D and trimming were obtained from the DNA. The sample lists approximately 100,000 clones, around 92% occurring once. The source material was peripheral blood. The origin of this receptor is a man in his fifties with active COVID-19.

The CDR3 is CASTSTRLMNTEAFF. In DNA form, the CDR3 reads TGTGCCAGCACCTCGACCAGACTCATGAACACTGAAGCTTTCTTT. This chain connects TRBV6-5 to TRBJ1-1; no reliable D call. Per germline, CDR1 MNHEY and CDR2 SVGAGI. Trimming stripped 7 bases from V and 0 bases from J, with 15 bases between. The CDR3 covers 15 residues.